These T cell receptor beta chains were read from a single sample in a study of T-cell memory formation after mild COVID-19. TCRdb called the 5' RACE reads again in MiXCR, with one record for every CDR3 protein. This table has around 420,000 distinct CDR3 sequences, around 24% appearing once. Sequenced material: PBMCs or a T cell subset sorted from them (not recorded which). The receptors originated from an adult woman who had mild COVID-19 (a few samples of this study predate the infection). Cell type and time point are not known. The CDR3 runs from the conserved cysteine through the conserved F or W. A D gene is named only where the DNA matches it firmly. The size entry is marked missing in some rows and otherwise reads once, few, many or a size class.

TRBJ2-1 TRBV5-1 . TRBD1 TGCGCCAGCAGCTTGGATGGGACAGGATACAATGAGCAGTTCTTC CASSLDGTGYNEQFF
TRBJ1-1 TRBV2 . . TGTTCCAGCAGTGTGCACACCAAGAACACTGAAGCTTTCTTT CSSSVHTKNTEAFF
TRBJ1-2 TRBV18 . . TGTGCCAGCTCACCAGCGGGGGGCTCTGGCTACACCTTC CASSPAGGSGYTF
TRBJ2-3 TRBV7-3 . TRBD2 TGTGCCAGCACCTCGACTAGCGGGGGTGTGGATACGCAGTATTTT CASTSTSGGVDTQYF
TRBJ1-3 TRBV21-1 . . TGTGCCAGCAGCAGAGCCTTGGGAGTACTGACTGGAAACACCATATATTTT CASSRALGVLTGNTIYF
TRBJ2-1 TRBV4-3 few . TGCGCCAGCAGCCAGCGGGTCTACAATGAGCAGTTCTTC CASSQRVYNEQFF
TRBJ1-4 TRBV7-8 few TRBD1 TGTGCCAGCAGCTCCGGGACAGGGGGAGGAGAAAAACTGTTTTTT CASSSGTGGGEKLFF
TRBJ2-1 TRBV5-6 . . TGTGCCAGCAGCCCTCCCAAAGATTACAATGAGCAGTTCTTC CASSPPKDYNEQFF
TRBJ1-1 TRBV5-1 few TRBD1 TGCGCCAGCAGCTCCTCAGGACAGGGGCGGACTGAAGCTTTCTTT CASSSSGQGRTEAFF
TRBJ2-3 TRBV6-5 few TRBD1 TGTGCCAGCAGTGCCCGGGACAGGGATGCAGATACGCAGTATTTT CASSARDRDADTQYF
TRBJ2-3 TRBV27 few . TGTGCCAGCAGGATGGGGGTCCGCACAGATACGCAGTATTTT CASRMGVRTDTQYF
TRBJ1-1 TRBV25-1 . . TGTGCCAGCAAGGGCAGGGTGAACACTGAAGCTTTCTTT CASKGRVNTEAFF
TRBJ1-6 TRBV7-2 few . TGTGCCAGCAGCTTAGAGTGGTCACCCCTCCACTTT CASSLEWSPLHF
TRBJ1-2 TRBV5-1 . . TGCGCCAGCAGCAATGGGACTATCTATGGCTACACCTTC CASSNGTIYGYTF
TRBJ2-2 TRBV5-5 . . TGTGCCAGCAGACCCCGGGAGGGGGCCAACACCGGGGAGCTGTTTTTT CASRPREGANTGELFF
TRBJ2-2 TRBV4-1 . . TGCGCCAGCAGGGAAAGGAGTAGTTACACCGGGGAGCTGTTTTTT CASRERSSYTGELFF
TRBJ1-1 TRBV29-1 . TRBD1 TGCAGCGTTGGGAGGACAGGAGATAACACTGAAGCTTTCTTT CSVGRTGDNTEAFF
TRBJ1-5 TRBV28 . . TGTGCCAGCAGTTTAGGGGGAAAAGCTCAGCCCCAGCATTTT CASSLGGKAQPQHF
TRBJ2-3 TRBV11-3 . . TGTGCCAGCAGCGCAACGCTGGTAGGGACAGATACGCAGTATTTT CASSATLVGTDTQYF
TRBJ2-3 TRBV29-1 . TRBD2 TGCAGCGTTGAGTCGGGAGGGCTAGATACGCAGTATTTT CSVESGGLDTQYF
TRBJ1-1 TRBV4-3 . . TGCGCCAGCAGCCAGCCCGACAGGACCACTGAAGCTTTCTTT CASSQPDRTTEAFF
TRBJ1-2 TRBV6-2/TRBV6-3 . . TGTGCCAGCTTTTCCAGCAACTATGGCTACACCTTC CASFSSNYGYTF
TRBJ1-3 TRBV3-1 . TRBD1 TGTGCCAGCAGCCAAGGGAGGACAGGGACTGGAAACACCATATATTTT CASSQGRTGTGNTIYF
TRBJ2-1 TRBV11-2 few TRBD2 TGTGCCAGCAGCTTAATAGCGGGGATGCCCTACAATGAGCAGTTCTTC CASSLIAGMPYNEQFF
TRBJ2-7 TRBV29-1 . TRBD1 TGCAGCGTTGTCCACAGGGGTGTCTACGAGCAGTACTTC CSVVHRGVYEQYF
TRBJ2-5 TRBV12-3/TRBV12-4 few TRBD2 TGTAACACCCTGAGCGGGGGGCCCGCCCCGGAGACCCAGTACTTC CNTLSGGPAPETQYF
TRBJ1-5 TRBV5-6 many . TGTGCCAGCAGCTTACGCCCAGAGTACGGCAATCAGCCCCAGCATTTT CASSLRPEYGNQPQHF